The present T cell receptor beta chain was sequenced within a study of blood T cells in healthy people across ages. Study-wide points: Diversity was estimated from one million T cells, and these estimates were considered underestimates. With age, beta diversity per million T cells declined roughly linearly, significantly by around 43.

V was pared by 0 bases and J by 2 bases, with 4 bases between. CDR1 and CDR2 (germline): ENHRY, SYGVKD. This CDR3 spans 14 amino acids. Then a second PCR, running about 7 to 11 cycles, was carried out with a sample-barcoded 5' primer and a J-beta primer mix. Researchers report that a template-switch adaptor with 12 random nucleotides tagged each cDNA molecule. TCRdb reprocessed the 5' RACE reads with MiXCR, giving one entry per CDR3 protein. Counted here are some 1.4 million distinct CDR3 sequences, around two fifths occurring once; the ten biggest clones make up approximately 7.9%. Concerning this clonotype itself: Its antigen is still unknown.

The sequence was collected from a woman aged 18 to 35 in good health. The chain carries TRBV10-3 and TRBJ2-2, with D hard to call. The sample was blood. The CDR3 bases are TGTGCCATCAGTGAGTCGGACAACACCGGGGAGCTGTTTTTT. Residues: CAISESDNTGELFF.